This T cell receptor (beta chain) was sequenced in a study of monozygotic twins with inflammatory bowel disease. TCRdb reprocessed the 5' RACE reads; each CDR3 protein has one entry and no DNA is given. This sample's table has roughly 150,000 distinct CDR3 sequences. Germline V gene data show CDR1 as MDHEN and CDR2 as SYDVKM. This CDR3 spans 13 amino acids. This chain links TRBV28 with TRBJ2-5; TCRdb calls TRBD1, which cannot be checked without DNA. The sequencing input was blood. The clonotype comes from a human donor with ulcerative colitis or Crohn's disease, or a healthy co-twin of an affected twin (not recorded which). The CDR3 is CASMDRAVKTQYF.